Listed below are T cell receptor beta chains from one sample, sequenced in a study of T cell repertoires in cytomegalovirus infection. Antigen specificity for these receptors is unknown. TCRdb re-derived calls from the reads in MiXCR, one entry per CDR3 protein. The table has about 890,000 distinct CDR3 sequences, around a third seen once; the top ten hold about 14%. Sequencing used cultured CD8+ T cells from PBMCs, obtained from culture after CMV antigen stimulation. These receptors all stem from a human donor in good health (CMV status not recorded). Some clones in this sample may be carry-over from other donors' samples. CDR3s include the opening cysteine and the closing phenylalanine or tryptophan. D genes are given only for firm matches. Only some rows state a clone size, as once, few, many or a class for expanded clones.

V: TRBV7-4
D: TRBD1
size: NA
J: TRBJ2-1
CDR3: CASSLGQAVGYNEQFF
DNA: TGTGCCAGCAGCCTTGGACAGGCAGTAGGCTACAATGAGCAGTTCTTC

V: TRBV4-1
D: NA
size: NA
J: TRBJ1-6
CDR3: CASSPKEVSPLHF
DNA: TGCGCCAGCAGCCCTAAGGAGGTTTCACCCCTCCACTTT

V: TRBV7-9
D: NA
size: few
J: TRBJ2-7
CDR3: CASSASGGNYEQYF
DNA: TGTGCCAGCAGCGCCTCCGGGGGAAACTACGAGCAGTACTTC

V: TRBV18
D: TRBD2
size: few
J: TRBJ2-3
CDR3: CASSPPTSGAADTQYF
DNA: TGTGCCAGCTCACCACCGACTAGCGGGGCAGCAGATACGCAGTATTTT

V: TRBV5-4
D: NA
size: NA
J: TRBJ1-6
CDR3: CASSLGPGASSYNSPLHF
DNA: TGTGCCAGCAGCTTGGGCCCAGGGGCTAGCTCCTATAATTCACCCCTCCACTTT

V: TRBV12-3/TRBV12-4
D: TRBD1
size: few
J: TRBJ1-1
CDR3: CASRSTGAEAFF
DNA: TGTGCCAGCAGAAGTACAGGGGCTGAAGCTTTCTTT

V: TRBV6-1
D: NA
size: many
J: TRBJ2-1
CDR3: CASSDWGGSSYNEQFF
DNA: TGTGCCAGCAGTGATTGGGGAGGTAGCTCCTACAATGAGCAGTTCTTC

V: TRBV11-2
D: NA
size: few
J: TRBJ2-1
CDR3: CASSLDLISGISYNEQFF
DNA: TGTGCCAGCAGCTTAGATTTGATAAGCGGTATATCCTACAATGAGCAGTTCTTC

V: TRBV10-2
D: NA
size: NA
J: TRBJ1-1
CDR3: CASSVGRTLNTEAFF
DNA: TGCGCCAGCAGTGTAGGCAGGACTTTGAACACTGAAGCTTTCTTT

V: TRBV7-9
D: TRBD1
size: NA
J: TRBJ2-2
CDR3: CASSSETGLKAGELFF
DNA: TGTGCCAGCAGCTCGGAGACAGGGCTCAAGGCCGGGGAGCTGTTTTTT

V: TRBV7-8
D: NA
size: many
J: TRBJ1-4
CDR3: CASSFQFERAGGEKLFF
DNA: TGTGCCAGCAGCTTTCAGTTCGAAAGGGCAGGTGGTGAAAAACTGTTTTTT

V: TRBV6-5
D: NA
size: NA
J: TRBJ1-6
CDR3: CASSFFLSGYNNSPLHF
DNA: TGTGCCAGCAGTTTTTTCCTCTCAGGGTACAATAATTCACCCCTCCACTTT

V: TRBV7-9
D: NA
size: NA
J: TRBJ1-6
CDR3: CASSRSFSSYNSPLHF
DNA: TGTGCCAGCAGCCGATCCTTTAGCTCCTATAATTCACCCCTCCACTTT

V: TRBV7-9
D: TRBD1
size: NA
J: TRBJ2-7
CDR3: CASSDRGGEQYF
DNA: TGTGCCAGCAGCGACAGGGGTGGCGAGCAGTACTTC

V: TRBV18
D: TRBD1
size: NA
J: TRBJ2-1
CDR3: CASSLGTGWPYNEQFF
DNA: TGTGCCAGCTCACTTGGGACAGGGTGGCCCTACAATGAGCAGTTCTTC

V: TRBV7-9
D: NA
size: NA
J: TRBJ1-3
CDR3: CASSYSTGPYSGNTIYF
DNA: TGTGCCAGCAGTTACTCGACAGGACCATACTCTGGAAACACCATATATTTT

V: TRBV7-2
D: NA
size: many
J: TRBJ2-5
CDR3: CASSFQDSQETQYF
DNA: TGTGCCAGCAGCTTCCAGGACAGCCAAGAGACCCAGTACTTC

V: TRBV6-2/TRBV6-3
D: NA
size: NA
J: TRBJ2-2
CDR3: CASRYPGQGYTGELFF
DNA: TGTGCCAGCAGATACCCGGGGCAGGGGTACACCGGGGAGCTGTTTTTT

V: TRBV11-2
D: NA
size: few
J: TRBJ1-5
CDR3: CASSSDRGLGQPQHF
DNA: TGTGCCAGCAGTTCCGATCGGGGTCTAGGTCAGCCCCAGCATTTT

V: TRBV7-8
D: TRBD1
size: NA
J: TRBJ1-1
CDR3: CASSFNRGLVFTEAFF
DNA: TGTGCCAGCAGCTTCAACAGGGGGCTGGTCTTCACTGAAGCTTTCTTT

V: TRBV12-3/TRBV12-4
D: TRBD1
size: many
J: TRBJ1-1
CDR3: CASTTTGDTEAFF
DNA: TGTGCCAGCACCACCACAGGGGACACTGAAGCTTTCTTT

V: TRBV27
D: NA
size: NA
J: TRBJ1-1
CDR3: CASSSRGGRDTEAFF
DNA: TGTGCCAGCAGTTCAAGGGGAGGGAGGGACACTGAAGCTTTCTTT

V: TRBV28
D: NA
size: NA
J: TRBJ2-1
CDR3: CASSQGHRVQGEQFF
DNA: TGTGCCAGCAGTCAGGGGCACCGAGTACAGGGTGAGCAGTTCTTC

V: TRBV27
D: NA
size: NA
J: TRBJ1-2
CDR3: CASSLLGGSYGYTF
DNA: TGTGCCAGCAGTTTGTTGGGGGGCTCCTATGGCTACACCTTC

V: TRBV28
D: NA
size: few
J: TRBJ1-5
CDR3: CAVESGVYQPQHF
DNA: TGTGCCGTTGAATCAGGGGTTTATCAGCCCCAGCATTTT

V: TRBV6-6
D: TRBD2
size: few
J: TRBJ2-1
CDR3: CASSYPGLGVNEQFF
DNA: TGTGCCAGCAGTTACCCGGGACTAGGGGTAAATGAGCAGTTCTTC

V: TRBV27
D: NA
size: NA
J: TRBJ1-5
CDR3: CASSWGRGNNQPQHF
DNA: TGTGCCAGCAGTTGGGGACGAGGGAACAATCAGCCCCAGCATTTT